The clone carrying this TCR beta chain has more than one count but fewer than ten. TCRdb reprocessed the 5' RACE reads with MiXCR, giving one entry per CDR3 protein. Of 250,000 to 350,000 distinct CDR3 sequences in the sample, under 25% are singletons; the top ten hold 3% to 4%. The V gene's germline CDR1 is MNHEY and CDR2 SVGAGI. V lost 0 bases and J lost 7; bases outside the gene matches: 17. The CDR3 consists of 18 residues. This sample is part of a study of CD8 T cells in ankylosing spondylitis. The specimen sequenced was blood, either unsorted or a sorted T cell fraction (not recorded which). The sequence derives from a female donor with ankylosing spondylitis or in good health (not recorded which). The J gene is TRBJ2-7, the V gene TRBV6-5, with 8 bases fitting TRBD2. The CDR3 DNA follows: TGTGCCAGCAGTTACTCGAGCGTGGGTGCTAGCGGGTCAAGGGAGCAGTACTTC. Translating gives CASSYSSVGASGSREQYF.